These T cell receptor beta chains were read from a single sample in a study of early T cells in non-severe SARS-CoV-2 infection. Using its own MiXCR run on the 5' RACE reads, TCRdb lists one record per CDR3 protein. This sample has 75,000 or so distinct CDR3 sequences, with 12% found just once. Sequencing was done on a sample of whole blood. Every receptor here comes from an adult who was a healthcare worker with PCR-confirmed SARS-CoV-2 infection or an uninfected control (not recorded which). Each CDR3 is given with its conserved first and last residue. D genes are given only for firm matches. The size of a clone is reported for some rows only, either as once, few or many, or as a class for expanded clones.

CDR3aa: CSVEEAGPIREQYF
CDR3nt: TGCAGCGTTGAAGAGGCCGGGCCGATTCGCGAGCAGTACTTC
j_gene: TRBJ2-7
d_gene: .
v_gene: TRBV29-1
abundance: many

CDR3aa: CASSLAEDRGSYEQYF
CDR3nt: TGCGCCAGCAGCTTGGCAGAGGACAGGGGGTCCTACGAGCAGTACTTC
j_gene: TRBJ2-7
d_gene: TRBD1
v_gene: TRBV5-1
abundance: few

CDR3aa: CASSSLGPLYEQYF
CDR3nt: TGTGCCAGCAGCTCTCTAGGACCTCTCTACGAGCAGTACTTC
j_gene: TRBJ2-7
d_gene: .
v_gene: TRBV7-2
abundance: .

CDR3aa: CASSRGQGGETQYF
CDR3nt: TGTGCCAGCAGCCGCGGACAGGGAGGCGAGACCCAGTACTTC
j_gene: TRBJ2-5
d_gene: TRBD1
v_gene: TRBV11-3
abundance: many

CDR3aa: CSVAALAAFITDTQYF
CDR3nt: TGCAGCGTCGCGGCACTAGCGGCATTTATCACAGATACGCAGTATTTT
j_gene: TRBJ2-3
d_gene: TRBD2
v_gene: TRBV29-1
abundance: few

CDR3aa: CSVAPGGTDTQYF
CDR3nt: TGCAGCGTCGCTCCAGGGGGCACAGATACGCAGTATTTT
j_gene: TRBJ2-3
d_gene: .
v_gene: TRBV29-1
abundance: .

CDR3aa: CASSQVSYEQYF
CDR3nt: TGTGCCAGCAGCCAAGTGTCCTACGAGCAGTACTTC
j_gene: TRBJ2-7
d_gene: .
v_gene: TRBV3-1
abundance: .

CDR3aa: CASSQAYDGYTF
CDR3nt: TGTGCCAGCAGCCAAGCTTATGATGGCTACACCTTC
j_gene: TRBJ1-2
d_gene: .
v_gene: TRBV3-1
abundance: .

CDR3aa: CASSPPGNSGNTIYF
CDR3nt: TGTGCCAGCTCACCGCCGGGAAACTCTGGAAACACCATATATTTT
j_gene: TRBJ1-3
d_gene: .
v_gene: TRBV18
abundance: many

CDR3aa: CASTPRGRGETQYF
CDR3nt: TGTGCCAGCACTCCCCGGGGGCGAGGAGAGACCCAGTACTTC
j_gene: TRBJ2-5
d_gene: .
v_gene: TRBV6-2/TRBV6-3
abundance: .

CDR3aa: CAWIGWGQPNTEAFF
CDR3nt: TGTGCCTGGATCGGTTGGGGACAGCCTAACACTGAAGCTTTCTTT
j_gene: TRBJ1-1
d_gene: TRBD1
v_gene: TRBV30
abundance: few

CDR3aa: CASSLSGFTDTQYF
CDR3nt: TGCGCCAGCAGCTTATCAGGATTCACAGATACGCAGTATTTT
j_gene: TRBJ2-3
d_gene: .
v_gene: TRBV5-1
abundance: many

CDR3aa: CASSPPIHEQYF
CDR3nt: TGTGCCAGCAGCCCTCCCATCCACGAGCAGTACTTC
j_gene: TRBJ2-7
d_gene: .
v_gene: TRBV6-2/TRBV6-3
abundance: .

CDR3aa: CAISSWGPQNYGYTF
CDR3nt: TGTGCCATCAGTAGCTGGGGCCCTCAAAACTATGGCTACACCTTC
j_gene: TRBJ1-2
d_gene: .
v_gene: TRBV10-3
abundance: few

CDR3aa: CSARDFQGYGYTF
CDR3nt: TGCAGTGCTAGAGATTTCCAGGGGTATGGCTACACCTTC
j_gene: TRBJ1-2
d_gene: .
v_gene: TRBV20-1
abundance: many

CDR3aa: CSARIPALVEQYF
CDR3nt: TGCAGTGCTAGGATACCCGCCCTCGTCGAGCAGTACTTC
j_gene: TRBJ2-7
d_gene: .
v_gene: TRBV20-1
abundance: few

CDR3aa: CASSPQVWGTQETQYF
CDR3nt: TGTGCCAGCAGTCCCCAGGTATGGGGCACTCAAGAGACCCAGTACTTC
j_gene: TRBJ2-5
d_gene: .
v_gene: TRBV25-1
abundance: .

CDR3aa: CSVERGLADTQYF
CDR3nt: TGCAGCGTTGAACGGGGACTTGCGGATACGCAGTATTTT
j_gene: TRBJ2-3
d_gene: .
v_gene: TRBV29-1
abundance: many

CDR3aa: CASRAPLLRREQYF
CDR3nt: TGTGCCAGCAGAGCGCCCCTCTTGCGTCGCGAGCAGTACTTC
j_gene: TRBJ2-7
d_gene: .
v_gene: TRBV11-2
abundance: few

CDR3aa: CASSFYRSSYEQYF
CDR3nt: TGTGCCAGCAGTTTTTACAGGAGCTCCTACGAGCAGTACTTC
j_gene: TRBJ2-7
d_gene: .
v_gene: TRBV28
abundance: many

CDR3aa: CATSRVVLGYYEQYF
CDR3nt: TGTGCCACCAGCAGAGTTGTACTTGGCTACTACGAGCAGTACTTC
j_gene: TRBJ2-7
d_gene: .
v_gene: TRBV15
abundance: many

CDR3aa: CASSPSTGGQETQYF
CDR3nt: TGTGCCAGCAGCCCCTCGACAGGGGGCCAAGAGACCCAGTACTTC
j_gene: TRBJ2-5
d_gene: TRBD1
v_gene: TRBV7-9
abundance: .

CDR3aa: CSVRNTEAFF
CDR3nt: TGCAGCGTCAGGAACACTGAAGCTTTCTTT
j_gene: TRBJ1-1
d_gene: .
v_gene: TRBV29-1
abundance: .

CDR3aa: CASSHRTGRRLF
CDR3nt: TGTGCCAGCAGCCACAGGACAGGGCGTAGATTGTTC
j_gene: TRBJ1-2
d_gene: TRBD1
v_gene: TRBV14
abundance: many

CDR3aa: CSFGQDGYTF
CDR3nt: TGCAGCTTTGGACAGGATGGCTACACCTTC
j_gene: TRBJ1-2
d_gene: TRBD1
v_gene: TRBV29-1
abundance: many

CDR3aa: CATSLSPGIEQYF
CDR3nt: TGTGCCACCTCTTTAAGCCCGGGGATCGAGCAGTACTTC
j_gene: TRBJ2-7
d_gene: .
v_gene: TRBV6-1
abundance: .

CDR3aa: CASSQGRSKNNYGYTF
CDR3nt: TGTGCCAGTAGCCAAGGACGGAGTAAAAATAACTATGGCTACACCTTC
j_gene: TRBJ1-2
d_gene: .
v_gene: TRBV19
abundance: few

CDR3aa: CASSLRLASGTDTQYF
CDR3nt: TGTGCCAGCAGCTTAAGACTAGCGTCGGGCACAGATACGCAGTATTTT
j_gene: TRBJ2-3
d_gene: TRBD2
v_gene: TRBV3-1
abundance: .

CDR3aa: CASSQTWISNQPQHF
CDR3nt: TGCGCCAGCAGCCAGACATGGATTAGCAATCAGCCCCAGCATTTT
j_gene: TRBJ1-5
d_gene: .
v_gene: TRBV4-1
abundance: many

CDR3aa: CASSFDGQGYNEQFF
CDR3nt: TGTGCCAGCAGCTTCGACGGACAGGGATACAATGAGCAGTTCTTC
j_gene: TRBJ2-1
d_gene: TRBD1
v_gene: TRBV7-6
abundance: few

CDR3aa: CASSLNRGRGADTQYF
CDR3nt: TGCGCCAGCAGCCTCAACCGGGGGCGAGGAGCAGATACGCAGTATTTT
j_gene: TRBJ2-3
d_gene: .
v_gene: TRBV5-1
abundance: few

CDR3aa: CASSLGLAGEIGYEQYF
CDR3nt: TGTGCCAGCAGCTTAGGGCTAGCGGGAGAGATTGGCTACGAGCAGTACTTC
j_gene: TRBJ2-7
d_gene: TRBD2
v_gene: TRBV7-2
abundance: .

CDR3aa: CASSQDQWGHDEQFF
CDR3nt: TGTGCCAGCAGCCAAGATCAGTGGGGTCATGATGAGCAGTTCTTC
j_gene: TRBJ2-1
d_gene: .
v_gene: TRBV3-1
abundance: many

CDR3aa: CAGTPLGQGEYTEAFF
CDR3nt: TGTGCCGGGACCCCTTTAGGACAGGGGGAGTACACTGAAGCTTTCTTT
j_gene: TRBJ1-1
d_gene: TRBD1
v_gene: TRBV30
abundance: .

CDR3aa: CAISADRGVLSPLHF
CDR3nt: TGTGCCATCAGTGCTGACAGGGGAGTGCTCTCACCCCTCCACTTT
j_gene: TRBJ1-6
d_gene: TRBD1
v_gene: TRBV10-3
abundance: .

CDR3aa: CSTDGTNYGYTF
CDR3nt: TGCAGCACCGACGGGACCAACTATGGCTACACCTTC
j_gene: TRBJ1-2
d_gene: .
v_gene: TRBV29-1
abundance: few

CDR3aa: CSARERQGAPYEQYF
CDR3nt: TGCAGTGCTAGGGAGAGACAGGGAGCCCCCTACGAGCAGTACTTC
j_gene: TRBJ2-7
d_gene: TRBD1
v_gene: TRBV20-1
abundance: many

CDR3aa: CASSPRTGSYEQYF
CDR3nt: TGTGCCAGCAGTCCCCGGACAGGGAGTTACGAGCAGTACTTC
j_gene: TRBJ2-7
d_gene: TRBD1
v_gene: TRBV13
abundance: many

CDR3aa: CASSLNQGAGEQYF
CDR3nt: TGTGCCAGCAGCTTAAATCAGGGGGCTGGCGAGCAGTACTTC
j_gene: TRBJ2-7
d_gene: TRBD1
v_gene: TRBV7-9
abundance: .

CDR3aa: CSARPENTGELFF
CDR3nt: TGCAGTGCTAGACCGGAGAACACCGGGGAGCTGTTTTTT
j_gene: TRBJ2-2
d_gene: .
v_gene: TRBV20-1
abundance: few

CDR3aa: CASRGGPLNTGELFF
CDR3nt: TGCGCCAGCAGAGGGGGCCCATTGAACACCGGGGAGCTGTTTTTT
j_gene: TRBJ2-2
d_gene: TRBD1
v_gene: TRBV5-1
abundance: many

CDR3aa: CASSQVGVSLYEQYF
CDR3nt: TGTGCCAGCAGCCAAGTAGGAGTTAGCTTGTACGAGCAGTACTTC
j_gene: TRBJ2-7
d_gene: .
v_gene: TRBV3-1
abundance: many

CDR3aa: CASSQGTGGESFF
CDR3nt: TGTGCCAGCAGCCAAGGGACAGGGGGCGAGTCTTTCTTT
j_gene: TRBJ1-1
d_gene: TRBD1
v_gene: TRBV3-1
abundance: many

CDR3aa: CASAQELGTEAFF
CDR3nt: TGTGCCAGCGCACAGGAATTAGGGACTGAAGCTTTCTTT
j_gene: TRBJ1-1
d_gene: .
v_gene: TRBV6-4
abundance: .

CDR3aa: CASSPREGYGYTF
CDR3nt: TGTGCCAGCTCGCCCAGGGAGGGGTATGGCTACACCTTC
j_gene: TRBJ1-2
d_gene: .
v_gene: TRBV18
abundance: few

CDR3aa: CASSTYRQGRIDEQFF
CDR3nt: TGTGCCAGCAGCACTTACCGACAGGGAAGAATAGATGAGCAGTTCTTC
j_gene: TRBJ2-1
d_gene: TRBD1
v_gene: TRBV3-1
abundance: many

CDR3aa: CASSQPGTSEQYF
CDR3nt: TGCGCCAGCAGCCAACCCGGGACATCCGAGCAGTACTTC
j_gene: TRBJ2-7
d_gene: .
v_gene: TRBV4-1
abundance: many

CDR3aa: CASDEGAGPQHF
CDR3nt: TGTGCCAGCGACGAAGGGGCAGGGCCCCAGCATTTT
j_gene: TRBJ1-5
d_gene: .
v_gene: TRBV2
abundance: .

CDR3aa: CASGLRVSDTEAFF
CDR3nt: TGTGCTAGTGGGCTAAGGGTATCGGACACTGAAGCTTTCTTT
j_gene: TRBJ1-1
d_gene: .
v_gene: TRBV12-5
abundance: .

CDR3aa: CASSYLGGYTF
CDR3nt: TGTGCCAGCAGTTACCTAGGTGGCTACACCTTC
j_gene: TRBJ1-2
d_gene: .
v_gene: TRBV6-2/TRBV6-3
abundance: many

CDR3aa: CATSRDRGMNTEAFF
CDR3nt: TGTGCCACCAGCAGGGACAGGGGGATGAACACTGAAGCTTTCTTT
j_gene: TRBJ1-1
d_gene: TRBD1
v_gene: TRBV15
abundance: .

CDR3aa: CASSLGGDTEAFF
CDR3nt: TGTGCCAGCTCCTTAGGGGGCGACACTGAAGCTTTCTTT
j_gene: TRBJ1-1
d_gene: TRBD1
v_gene: TRBV18
abundance: many

CDR3aa: CASSLAGASHEQYF
CDR3nt: TGTGCCAGCAGCTTAGCGGGAGCGAGTCACGAGCAGTACTTC
j_gene: TRBJ2-7
d_gene: .
v_gene: TRBV7-2
abundance: .

CDR3aa: CASSFTSGRNNEQFF
CDR3nt: TGTGCCAGTAGTTTCACTAGCGGGAGAAATAATGAGCAGTTCTTC
j_gene: TRBJ2-1
d_gene: TRBD2
v_gene: TRBV19
abundance: many